These 20 T cell receptor beta chains were all obtained from the same sample, sequenced in a study of Graves' ophthalmopathy and Graves' hyperthyroidism. RNA transcripts served as template for amplifying TCR beta CDR3 sequences. The first-round RT-PCR employed HTBI primers together with the Qiagen OneStep RT-PCR kit. A multiplex PCR was then performed as the second round. A single record per CDR3 protein comes from TCRdb applying MiXCR to the multiplex PCR reads. The sample lists 740,000 or so distinct CDR3 sequences, 35% to 50% occurring once. Source material: peripheral blood. The origin of the receptors is an adult man with Graves' ophthalmopathy.

V is TRBV7-9 and J is TRBJ1-3, with D maybe TRBD1 (5 bases). The length of the CDR3 is 16 residues. CDR1 SEHNR and CDR2 FQNEAQ come from the germline V gene (reference sequence). Trimming cost V 5 bases and J 0 bases, with 14 bases left between them. The CDR3 DNA reads TGTGCCAGCAGCCTAACGAGTGGGACCTCTGGAAACACCATATATTTT. Protein sequence: CASSLTSGTSGNTIYF. Variable domain in full (rest from reference TRBV7-9 and TRBJ1-3): DTGVSQNPRHKITKRGQNVTFRCDPISEHNRLYWYRQTLGQGPEFLTYFQNEAQLEKSRLLSDRFSAERPKGSFSTLEIQRTEQGDSAMYLCASSLTSGTSGNTIYFGEGSWLTVV.

This clonotype has just a few counts. This chain connects TRBV20-1 to TRBJ1-1; D not certain. Germline V gives CDR1 DFQATT, CDR2 SNEGSKA (reference sequence). Trimming took off 5 bases at V and 4 bases at J, with 20 bases between the two ends. This CDR3 region has 15 residues. As DNA, the CDR3 is TGCAGTGCTCCTAAACCTGGAGGGCAGGTCACTGAAGCTTTCTTT. Its translation: CSAPKPGGQVTEAFF.

Turning to this clonotype: One base away lies a much larger clone, so this may be a sequencing read error. CDR3 residues: CSVEDLAGELFF. CDR3 nucleotide sequence: TGCAGCGTTGAAGATCTGGCCGGGGAGCTGTTTTTT. The chain couples TRBV29-1 to TRBJ2-2; D not resolved. Trimming shortened V by 0 bases and J by 6 bases, and 5 bases separated the two germline ends. Germline V gene lookup returns CDR1 SQVTM and CDR2 ANQGSEA. The CDR3 is made up of 12 amino acids.

The sample holds many counts of this clonotype. The CDR3 sequence: CSARLDGVGYGYTF. The CDR3 coding sequence is TGCAGTGCTAGGCTGGACGGGGTTGGGTATGGCTACACCTTC. The chain carries TRBV20-1 and TRBJ1-2; no clear D gene. V lost 3 bases and J lost 5, with 16 bases in between. The CDR3 contains 14 residues. CDR1 and CDR2 from the germline V gene are DFQATT and SNEGSKA (reference sequence).

The V and J genes are TRBV7-2 and TRBJ2-7, with TRBD2 matching 7 bases. The CDR3 sequence is 19 residues long. V trimming: 4 bases; J trimming: 3 bases; junction bases outside the gene matches: 21. CDR1 is SGHTA, CDR2 FQGNSA, per germline. CDR3 region: CASSSRGGSRKRGNYEQYF. In DNA, the CDR3 is TGTGCCAGCAGCTCCCGGGGAGGGTCGCGGAAGCGGGGAAACTACGAGCAGTACTTC.

In this sample, this clonotype turned up a few times. The chain combines TRBV20-1 with TRBJ1-2, with 9 positions matching TRBD1. The J segment lost 4 bases and the V segment lost 6 bases, leaving 9 bases of the junction unmatched. CDR3 length: 14 residues. Germline V CDR1 and CDR2: DFQATT, SNEGSKA (reference sequence). As DNA, the CDR3 is TGCAGTGCCGACGGACAGGGGCATGGCTATGGCTACACCTTC. It yields the protein CSADGQGHGYGYTF.

The rearrangement links TRBV7-9 to TRBJ1-1; a weak D match, TRBD1 (5 bases). Germline V gene sequence: CDR1 SEHNR, CDR2 FQNEAQ (reference sequence). Trimming removed 5 bases at V and 5 bases at J, with 15 bases between. There are 14 residues in the CDR3. In DNA, the CDR3 is TGTGCCAGCAGCCAAGATTGGCAGGGAACTGAAGCTTTCTTT. Amino acids: CASSQDWQGTEAFF.

The V gene is TRBV25-1, the J gene TRBJ1-5, with 9 bases lining up with TRBD1. Germline V lookup: CDR1 MGHDK, CDR2 SYGVNS. The CDR3 covers 16 residues. The V segment lost 6 bases and the J segment 6 bases; nucleotides outside the gene matches: 12. In DNA form, the CDR3 reads TGTGCCAGCAGGCGAACACAGGGGGCTGGTGGTCAGCCCCAGCATTTT. Translated: CASRRTQGAGGQPQHF.

This rearrangement joins TRBV10-3 to TRBJ1-1; 9 bases agree with TRBD1. Germline lookup yields CDR1 ENHRY and CDR2 SYGVKD. This CDR3 is built from 14 residues. Unmatched junction bases numbered 5, after V lost 4 bases and J lost 5 bases. The CDR3 DNA sequence: TGTGCCATCAGTGGGACAGGGGATCGAACTGAAGCTTTCTTT. Its protein product is CAISGTGDRTEAFF.

The J gene is TRBJ1-2, the V gene TRBV12-5; 7 bases match TRBD1. J gave up 2 bases and V 6 bases, and 9 bases lay outside the gene matches. The CDR3 spans 15 residues. Per the germline V gene, CDR1 is LGHNT and CDR2 is FRNRAP. The CDR3 sequence: CASGSWTGQNYGYTF. DNA for the CDR3: TGTGCTAGTGGATCCTGGACAGGACAGAACTATGGCTACACCTTC.

The chain carries TRBV15 and TRBJ1-2, with TRBD1 identical over 9 bases. Trimming removed 2 bases from V and 2 bases from J; junction bases left unmatched: 9. CDR1 and CDR2 (germline): LNHNV, YYDKDF (reference sequence). The length of the CDR3 is 17 residues. The CDR3, as DNA: TGTGCCACCAGCAGAAACCCCCCCGGGACAGGGAACTATGGCTACACCTTC. Amino acid sequence: CATSRNPPGTGNYGYTF.

This chain uses TRBV7-9 with TRBJ2-2, with 7 bases fitting TRBD1. The CDR3 is 15 amino acids. The V gene's germline CDR1 is SEHNR and CDR2 FQNEAQ (reference sequence). V lost 11 bases to trimming and J lost 4 bases; unmatched junction nucleotides: 13. The CDR3 protein is CAWPDGTVRTGELFF. The CDR3 DNA is TGTGCCTGGCCTGACGGGACAGTACGCACCGGGGAGCTGTTTTTT.

J is TRBJ2-2 and V is TRBV5-4; possibly TRBD1 or TRBD2 for D (6 bases each). Germline V gene lookup returns CDR1 SGHNT and CDR2 YYREEE (reference sequence). This CDR3 has 15 residues. Trimming left V 2 bases short and J 2 bases short, with 10 bases between. CDR3 loop: CASSFGGQNTGELFF. In nucleotides, the CDR3 is TGTGCCAGCAGCTTTGGGGGGCAAAACACCGGGGAGCTGTTTTTT.

This clonotype appeared once. The V call is TRBV7-9, the J call TRBJ1-1, with 7 bases identical to TRBD1. Per germline, CDR1 SEHNR and CDR2 FQNEAQ (reference sequence). The V and J ends lost 5 bases and 9 bases, in that order; junction bases with no gene match: 6. The CDR3 loop spans 12 amino acids. CDR3 amino acids: CASSQGQAKAFF. For the CDR3, the DNA is TGTGCCAGCAGCCAAGGACAGGCCAAAGCTTTCTTT.

This clonotype was recorded once. This rearrangement joins TRBV10-3 to TRBJ1-2; D might be TRBD1 (5 bases). This CDR3 is 12 amino acids long. Trimming took off 7 bases at V and 8 bases at J, with 14 bases between the two ends. Germline V gives CDR1 ENHRY, CDR2 SYGVKD. The CDR3 protein is CAITPGGGGYTF. The CDR3 DNA is TGTGCCATCACCCCGGGGGGTGGAGGCTACACCTTC.

This clonotype was observed a handful of times. The chain is built from TRBV14 and TRBJ2-2, with 9 bases fitting TRBD1. Germline CDR1 is SGHDN and CDR2 is FVKESK. The CDR3 is 15 residues long. The V and J ends lost 3 bases and 6 bases, in that order; junction bases with no gene match: 5. Here the CDR3 DNA reads TGTGCCAGCAGCCAGGCGGACAGGGGAGCCGGGGAGCTGTTTTTT. As protein: CASSQADRGAGELFF.

This clonotype occurred many times. The rearrangement uses TRBV27 and TRBJ1-5; D is unclear. Per germline, CDR1 MNHEY and CDR2 SMNVEV (reference sequence). V was pared by 8 bases and J by 4 bases, with 12 bases between. The CDR3 extends over 13 amino acids. CDR3 nucleotides: TGTGCCAGCGGATACCGTGGGAATCAGCCCCAGCATTTT. Its translation is CASGYRGNQPQHF.

This clonotype was found many times. The DNA of the CDR3 is TGTGCCAGCAGCCCCTACGGGTACTATGGCTACACCTTC. Encoded protein: CASSPYGYYGYTF. V is TRBV11-2 and J is TRBJ1-2; D is uncertain. Germline V gives CDR1 SGHAT, CDR2 FQNNGV. With 5 bases removed from V and 3 bases from J, the gap between germline ends came to 10 bases. The CDR3 sequence is 13 residues long.

This clonotype was found many times. The chain joins TRBV2 to TRBJ2-5; the match to TRBD2 covers 10 bases. Germline CDR1 reads SNHLY; CDR2 reads FYNNEI. This CDR3 has 16 residues. Germline trimming cut 4 bases from V and 2 bases from J; bases unmatched to any gene: 7. The DNA of the CDR3 is TGTGCCAGCAGTGCGGCTAGCGGGAGTCGGCAAGAGACCCAGTACTTC. Amino acids: CASSAASGSRQETQYF.

The J gene is TRBJ1-2, the V gene TRBV19, with D tentatively TRBD1 (5 bases). Germline V CDR1 and CDR2: LNHDA, SQIVND (reference sequence). This CDR3 is built from 14 residues. The V end was cut by 8 bases, the J end by 5 bases, with 18 bases between. The CDR3 region has the DNA TGTGCCAGTGGTCCTCGGCAGGGTGGGTATGGCTACACCTTC. Translating it yields CASGPRQGGYGYTF.